The T cell receptor (beta chain) under discussion was sequenced for a study of cytomegalovirus exposure and HLA in healthy donors. The PCR ran on 60 Vbeta and 13 Jbeta primers. Measured with immunoSEQ multiplex PCR; TCRdb has only the in-frame clones, and not every one. Altogether over 30,000 clones are present, roughly 82% being singletons, with the ten largest covering around 3.6%. From germline, CDR1 is SNHLY and CDR2 FYNNEI. There are 12 residues in the CDR3. Sequencing was performed on PBMCs. The clonotype was recovered from a woman between 18 and 29 years old in good health and CMV-seronegative. V gene TRBV2 combines with J gene TRBJ2-5; 10 bases agree with TRBD1. The J call may be in error: the DNA end matches TRBJ2-7 better. The CDR3 here is CASSGQGAEQYF. DNA for the CDR3: TGTGCCAGCAGTGGACAGGGGGCCGAGCAGTACTTC.